Reported below is one TCR beta chain. What it binds is unknown. This record comes from a study of cytomegalovirus exposure and HLA in healthy donors. Study findings and constraints: The majority of TCR sequences were rare, yet some public TCRs appeared in many donors. HLA allele associations emerged for 15,000 to 20,000 TCR beta sequences in a later analysis, at 0.05 false discovery rate.

PCR amplification relied on 60 Vbeta primers (plus 13 Jbeta primers). The data were produced by immunoSEQ multiplex PCR, yet TCRdb's version contains in-frame clones alone and is incomplete. The sample includes roughly 130,000 clones, roughly 80% of them seen just once. This CDR3 contains 17 residues. J lost 7 bases, V lost 4 bases, and 7 bases had no gene match. Germline lookup yields CDR1 SGHAT and CDR2 FQNNGV. The V and J genes are TRBV11-2 and TRBJ2-1; 16 nucleotides match TRBD2. The sample taken for sequencing was PBMCs. The TCR was taken from a man aged 30 to 45 in good health and CMV-seronegative. The CDR3 loop reads CASSSGLAGGPWNEQFF. The CDR3 DNA follows: TGTGCCAGCAGCTCGGGACTAGCGGGAGGGCCGTGGAATGAGCAGTTCTTC.